These 24 T cell receptor beta chains were all obtained from the same sample, sequenced in a study of T cell responses to AZD1222 COVID-19 vaccine. The table came from immunoSEQ multiplex PCR; TCRdb's copy has only in-frame clones and leaves some out. This table has 200,000 to 250,000 clones, 94% appearing once. This specimen was peripheral blood, taken 28 days after the second dose of the MenACWY control vaccine. These receptors came from an adult who received the MenACWY meningococcal vaccine as a control.

This clone has only one observation. J is TRBJ1-3 and V is TRBV5-1; possible D gene TRBD1, 6 bases. The germline gives CDR1 SGHRS, CDR2 YFSETQ. Trimming stripped 3 bases from V and 2 bases from J, with 12 bases between. This CDR3 spans 15 amino acids. CDR3 in DNA: TGCGCCAGCAGCTCGGAGGCAGGGGCTGGAAACACCATATATTTT. Amino acids: CASSSEAGAGNTIYF.

The gene calls are TRBV5-1 and TRBJ2-7; 9 bases are shared with TRBD2. Germline-derived CDR1 and CDR2 are SGHRS and YFSETQ. CDR3 length equals 15 residues. V lost 2 bases to trimming and J lost 4 bases; unmatched junction nucleotides: 7. The chain's CDR3 is CASSFSGGSYYEQYF. The CDR3 nucleotides are TGCGCCAGCAGCTTTAGCGGGGGCTCGTATTACGAGCAGTACTTC.

The V gene is TRBV9, the J gene TRBJ1-2; weak D call: TRBD1 (6 bases). The ends were cut back, 0 bases at V and 7 bases at J, with 16 bases in the middle. Germline assignment: CDR1 SGDLS and CDR2 YYNGEE. CDR3 length: 15 amino acids. The CDR3, as DNA: TGTGCCAGCAGCGTAGATCCGGGGGCTAGCGGTGGCTACACCTTC. This encodes CASSVDPGASGGYTF.

The rearrangement uses TRBV30 and TRBJ2-7, with D perhaps assigned TRBD1 or TRBD2 (5 bases each). The V gene lost 0 bases and the J gene lost 5 bases, with 14 bases spanning the gap. Germline V gives CDR1 GTSNPN, CDR2 SVGIG (reference sequence). The length of the CDR3 is 14 residues. Here the CDR3 DNA reads TGTGCCTGGAGTGTTGGTGGGACGAGCCACGAGCAGTACTTC. This encodes CAWSVGGTSHEQYF.

The chain uses TRBV5-4 and TRBJ1-6; maybe TRBD1 (5 bases). The germline V gene has CDR1 SGHNT and CDR2 YYREEE (reference sequence). The CDR3 consists of 16 residues. Trimming cost V 0 bases and J 5 bases, with 12 bases left between them. The CDR3 coding sequence is TGTGCCAGCAGCTTGGACGGGACGGCTAATAATTCACCCCTCCACTTT. The encoded protein is CASSLDGTANNSPLHF.

The rearrangement joins TRBV6-5 to TRBJ1-1, with 10 bases lining up with TRBD1. This CDR3 has 13 residues. Per germline, CDR1 MNHEY and CDR2 SVGAGI. V lost 7 bases and J lost 6; bases outside the gene matches: 5. CDR3 sequence (DNA): TGTGCCAGCATCAGGGGACAGGGGTCTGAAGCTTTCTTT. Its translation is CASIRGQGSEAFF.

The V gene is TRBV15, the J gene TRBJ2-5; the match to TRBD2 covers 9 bases. V gave up 8 bases and J gave up 2 bases; unmatched junction bases: 3. The CDR3 runs 13 residues. Germline V CDR1 and CDR2: LNHNV, YYDKDF (reference sequence). The CDR3 is CATGSGSQETQYF. In DNA form, the CDR3 reads TGTGCCACCGGTAGCGGGAGTCAAGAGACCCAGTACTTC.

This chain uses TRBV9 with TRBJ1-5; the match to TRBD1 covers 8 bases. CDR3 length equals 17 residues. The germline gives CDR1 SGDLS, CDR2 YYNGEE. V shed 4 bases and J 7 bases; nucleotides not matched to a gene: 16. The CDR3 protein is CASSPGRGLSDRQPQHF. The CDR3 DNA sequence: TGTGCCAGCAGCCCAGGCAGGGGGCTTTCGGACCGACAGCCCCAGCATTTT. Complete variable domain (other parts from reference TRBV9 and TRBJ1-5): DSGVTQTPKHLITATGQRVTLRCSPRSGDLSVYWYQQSLDQGLQFLIQYYNGEERAKGNILERFSAQQFPDLHSELNLSSLELGDSALYFCASSPGRGLSDRQPQHFGDGTRLSIL.

The chain carries TRBV6-2 or TRBV6-3 and TRBJ2-7; D remains ambiguous. The ends were cut back, 4 bases at V and 0 bases at J, with 7 bases in the middle. This CDR3 spans 13 amino acids. Germline CDR1 MNHEY, CDR2 SVGEGT. The CDR3: CASSWALSYEQYF. In nucleotides, the CDR3 is TGTGCCAGCAGTTGGGCTCTCTCCTACGAGCAGTACTTC.

CDR3 region: CASRSGGTADTQYF. DNA for the CDR3: TGTGCCAGTAGATCGGGGGGAACCGCAGATACGCAGTATTTT. V usage is TRBV19 and J usage is TRBJ2-3; 7 bases are shared with TRBD2. This CDR3 has 14 residues. Germline V gene sequence: CDR1 LNHDA, CDR2 SQIVND (reference sequence). The V and J ends lost 6 bases and 4 bases, in that order; junction bases with no gene match: 7.

The genes are TRBV5-6 and TRBJ2-5; D not certain. The CDR3 length is 14 residues. The V gene lost 3 bases and the J gene lost 2 bases, with 11 bases spanning the gap. Germline assignment: CDR1 SGHDT and CDR2 YYEEEE. The CDR3, as DNA: TGTGCCAGCAGCTATCCAGACTCACAAGAGACCCAGTACTTC. Its protein is CASSYPDSQETQYF. The full variable domain, its missing parts supplied by reference TRBV5-6 and TRBJ2-5, is DAGVTQSPTHLIKTRGQQVTLRCSPKSGHDTVSWYQQALGQGPQFIFQYYEEEERQRGNFPDRFSGHQFPNYSSELNVNALLLGDSALYLCASSYPDSQETQYFGPGTRLLVL.

V is TRBV9 and J is TRBJ1-1; the D is unclear. The CDR3 has 14 residues. V was trimmed by 0 bases and J by 7 bases, leaving 13 bases between them. Looked up from germline, CDR1 is SGDLS and CDR2 is YYNGEE. The CDR3 DNA sequence: TGTGCCAGCAGCGTAGATTCGGGAGAAGGTGAAGCTTTCTTT. Encoded protein: CASSVDSGEGEAFF.

This clone was observed a handful of times. The rearrangement uses TRBV6-2 or TRBV6-3 and TRBJ1-2; 7 bases are shared with TRBD1. Germline lookup yields CDR1 MNHEY and CDR2 SVGEGT. The CDR3 is made up of 14 amino acids. V was clipped by 6 bases and J by 0 bases; unmatched bases: 4. CDR3 nucleotide sequence: TGTGCCAGCAGCAGGGGGTTCCCTAACTATGGCTACACCTTC. Protein: CASSRGFPNYGYTF.

The rearrangement joins TRBV4-3 to TRBJ1-1; TRBD1 agrees at 7 bases. CDR1 is LGHNA, CDR2 YSLEER, per germline. The CDR3 totals 15 residues. V was pared by 3 bases and J by 11 bases, with 15 bases of the junction left unmatched. The CDR3 spells CASSHGGKGQVGAFF. CDR3 in DNA: TGCGCCAGCAGCCATGGGGGAAAAGGACAGGTTGGCGCTTTCTTT.

The V call is TRBV6-2 or TRBV6-3, the J call TRBJ1-1, with TRBD1 identical over 8 bases. The germline gives CDR1 MNHEY, CDR2 SVGEGT. J lost 1 base, V lost 2 bases, and 0 bases had no gene match. CDR3 size: 14 residues. CDR3 residues: CASSYGQGNTEAFF. The CDR3 DNA reads as TGTGCCAGCAGTTACGGACAGGGGAACACTGAAGCTTTCTTT.

This clone was counted between two and nine times. The rearrangement joins TRBV10-2 to TRBJ2-1; TRBD1 matches 7 bases. This CDR3 is 19 amino acids long. Germline assignment: CDR1 WSHSY and CDR2 SAAADI. The V and J ends lost 4 bases and 0 bases, in that order; junction bases with no gene match: 15. The CDR3 nucleotides are TGCGCCAGCAGTGGCACAGGGGCCGGAGGAAGGAGCTCCTACAATGAGCAGTTCTTC. It is translated as CASSGTGAGGRSSYNEQFF.

The V call is TRBV7-9, the J call TRBJ2-1, with TRBD1 as a possible D gene (5 bases). CDR3 size: 17 residues. Germline CDR1 is SEHNR and CDR2 is FQNEAQ (reference sequence). V lost 1 base to trimming and J lost 2 bases, with 15 bases between them. The CDR3 reads CASSLESAGKPYNEQFF. The CDR3 coding sequence is TGTGCCAGCAGCTTAGAGTCGGCAGGGAAACCCTACAATGAGCAGTTCTTC. Full variable domain (remainder filled in from reference TRBV7-9 and TRBJ2-1): DTGVSQNPRHKITKRGQNVTFRCDPISEHNRLYWYRQTLGQGPEFLTYFQNEAQLEKSRLLSDRFSAERPKGSFSTLEIQRTEQGDSAMYLCASSLESAGKPYNEQFFGPGTRLTVL.

This chain links TRBV4-3 with TRBJ1-5; D call uncertain. V lost 4 bases, J lost 7 bases, and 14 bases lay in between. Germline V CDR1 and CDR2: LGHNA, YSLEER. The CDR3 runs to 14 residues. This CDR3 reads CASSPSTARQPQHF. The CDR3 nucleotides are TGCGCCAGCAGCCCGTCTACGGCTCGACAGCCCCAGCATTTT.

The chain employs TRBV27 and TRBJ1-1, with 8 bases that match TRBD1. The V and J ends lost 6 bases and 7 bases, in that order; junction bases with no gene match: 10. Germline CDR1 reads MNHEY; CDR2 reads SMNVEV (reference sequence). This CDR3 has 14 residues. Here the CDR3 reads CASRRQGAPHEAFF. The DNA for the CDR3 is TGTGCCAGCAGGCGCCAGGGGGCGCCTCATGAAGCTTTCTTT.

This clone has a handful of counts. V and J are TRBV30 and TRBJ1-4, with 8 bases identical to TRBD1. J was trimmed by 7 bases and V by 2 bases; bases with no gene match: 9. CDR3 size: 15 residues. Germline V gene sequence: CDR1 GTSNPN, CDR2 SVGIG (reference sequence). CDR3 DNA sequence: TGTGCCTGGAGTACCTTAGGACAGGGTGGTGAAAAACTGTTTTTT. Its translation is CAWSTLGQGGEKLFF.

J is TRBJ1-2 and V is TRBV5-1; 7 bases are shared with TRBD1. V was clipped by 6 bases and J by 3 bases; unmatched bases: 11. The germline V gene encodes CDR1 SGHRS and CDR2 YFSETQ. CDR3 length equals 15 residues. The CDR3 here is CASTPGGSGHYGYTF. The CDR3 DNA sequence: TGCGCCAGCACCCCAGGGGGGTCTGGGCACTATGGCTACACCTTC.

V and J are TRBV28 and TRBJ1-5; possibly TRBD1 for D (5 bases). The CDR3 is 14 amino acids. The V and J ends lost 5 bases and 3 bases respectively, with 11 bases between them. Looked up from germline, CDR1 is MDHEN and CDR2 is SYDVKM. The CDR3 DNA sequence: TGTGCCAGCAGTCTCCGACAGTACAATCAGCCCCAGCATTTT. This sequence encodes CASSLRQYNQPQHF.

The chain uses TRBV9 and TRBJ1-6; weak D call: TRBD1 (5 bases). V was clipped by 0 bases and J by 8 bases, with 12 bases between them. The CDR3 runs to 15 residues. Germline V gene sequence: CDR1 SGDLS, CDR2 YYNGEE. The CDR3 nucleotides are TGTGCCAGCAGCGTAGACCAGGGTCTGGATTCACCCCTCCACTTT. Translating it yields CASSVDQGLDSPLHF.

The chain uses TRBV20-1 and TRBJ2-7, with TRBD2 matching 13 bases. The CDR3 runs to 11 residues. The germline V gene has CDR1 DFQATT and CDR2 SNEGSKA (reference sequence). The CDR3 DNA sequence: TGCGGACTAGCGGGAGAATACGAGCAGTACTTC. It specifies CGLAGEYEQYF.